This TCR beta chain came from a study of graft-versus-host responses after intestinal transplantation. Whole-study context: Tacrolimus and steroids were given for around 3 years to all recipients after anti-thymocyte globulin induction. Notes on the study in general: In recipient marrow, GvH clones were found, and some appeared first in ileum or blood. Graft-donor T cell macrochimerism in patients accompanied high graft-versus-host to host-versus-graft clonal ratios in allografts. Peak circulating GvH clone levels were associated with early post-transplant HvG declines.

Germline CDR1 ENHRY, CDR2 SYGVKD. V lost 3 bases and J 1 base, leaving 10 bases between the germline ends. The CDR3 runs 14 residues. Libraries were prepared by immunoSEQ multiplex PCR; TCRdb keeps only in-frame clonotypes and omits some of them. The sample carries around 100,000 clones, approximately 84% recorded once. Remarks on this clone: Antigen unknown.

The source is a human donor who was the organ donor for an intestinal transplant. The genes are TRBV10-3 and TRBJ2-7; D could derive from TRBD1 or TRBD2 (5 bases each). The source material was unstimulated CD4+ T cells sorted from spleen or lymph node cells, sampled before transplant. The CDR3 DNA sequence: TGTGCCATCAGTGACGGGGCAGGATCCTACGAGCAGTACTTC. It yields the protein CAISDGAGSYEQYF.